This TCR beta chain was captured in a study of response to subunit inactivated influenza vaccine. Notes on the study in general: Few new T cells, the authors suggested, are recruited by each seasonal influenza vaccination.

TCRdb passed the RT-PCR reads through MiXCR, listing each CDR3 protein once. The sample includes hundreds of thousands of distinct CDR3 sequences, 7.6% seen only once; the top ten take under 15%. The sample holds many counts of this clonotype. The antigen is not known. Per the germline V gene, CDR1 is LGHNA and CDR2 is YSLEER. This CDR3 has 13 residues. V lost 0 bases and J lost 7, with 7 bases in between. The clonotype originates from a man aged 45 to 70 who received an inactivated influenza vaccine. Sequencing was performed on PBMCs from blood, taken around 25 months after vaccination. The genes are TRBV4-3 and TRBJ1-5, with D tentatively TRBD1 (6 bases). CDR3 in amino acids: CASSQEQGQPQHF. The CDR3 DNA reads TGCGCCAGCAGCCAAGAACAGGGACAGCCCCAGCATTTT.